Detailed here is one T cell receptor beta chain. Its cognate antigen is unknown. This sample is part of a study of cytomegalovirus exposure and HLA in healthy donors. Study overall: In a later analysis, the 120 or so validation repertoires were reported to have used the same platform as the roughly 600 first-cohort repertoires. Study-level results: That first-cohort TCR clusters tended to co-occur in the approximately 110 validation repertoires was found in a later analysis. In vitro testing confirmed three CMV-associated chains as specific for CMV antigens.

Profiled with immunoSEQ multiplex PCR; TCRdb holds only in-frame clones, not every one. The sample has about 56,000 clones; 93% are singletons. This CDR3 contains 12 residues. Trimming pared 4 bases from V and 8 bases from J, leaving 12 bases between. Germline V CDR1 and CDR2: SGHRS, YFSETQ. V gene TRBV5-1 combines with J gene TRBJ1-2, with a tentative D call TRBD1 (5 bases). Sequencing used PBMCs. The receptor comes from a woman younger than 35 in good health and CMV-seropositive. For the CDR3, the DNA is TGCGCCAGCAGCCCCCCAGGGAGGGGCTACACCTTC. Translated, it gives CASSPPGRGYTF.